The entry below gives a single TCR beta chain sequence along with its context. Its recognized antigen is unknown. It has no much larger one-base neighbor in the sample; base qualities were not kept. CDR1 and CDR2 (LGHNT, FRNRAP) derive from the germline V gene. Its CDR3 holds 11 amino acids, cysteine through phenylalanine. This entry keeps only the CDR3 DNA: 33 bases, framed from base 1. The trim is 7 bases for V and 9 bases for J, with a gap of 10 bases between the germline ends. The data originate from a study of T-cell reconstitution after alpha-beta-depleted transplantation in children (dated by TCRdb to 2016 to 2017). Background on the whole study: Using TCR repertoire profiling, the study followed T-cell immune reconstitution in a quantitative way in children after TCRalphabeta/CD19-depleted allogeneic hematopoietic cell transplantation. Overall study results and their limits: Over the following months the frequencies of hyperexpanded clones went down, and after one year T-cell counts and TCRbeta diversity were mostly credited to newly produced T cells. The apparently early recovery of alphabetaT-cell counts about two months after transplant reportedly depended on only several hundred rapidly expanded clones that came from non-depleted graft cells. In some patients, the high TCRbeta diversity seen at day 60 was put down to recipient T cells and intrathymic progenitors that had survived conditioning.

Library construction relied on PCR. The sequencer was an Illumina HiSeq 2500. TCR libraries were prepared with molecular barcoding, using unique molecular identifiers to normalize TCRbeta repertoire quantification. TCRdb reanalyzed the raw reads on its own, using fastp at Q25 for trimming and MiXCR for clone calling, and kept in-frame beta chains. Duplicate CDR3 protein sequences are folded into a single record with the most common DNA and genes. The sample table records about 600,000 distinct CDR3 sequences; 10% to 15% of these occur just once. Together, the top ten hold 2.2% of the sample. The treatment or condition label here, explained by the study, means: allogeneic hematopoietic cell transplantation with graft depleted of TCRalphabeta T cells and CD19 B cells. The transplant recipients were children given TCRalphabeta/CD19-depleted allogeneic hematopoietic cell grafts.

This sequence was found in a male patient under 18 who had a stem cell transplant for acute myeloid leukemia, so the T cells may come from the graft donor. The sequences come from PBMCs, mostly from graft donor cells, collected 360 days after TCRalphabeta/CD19-depleted stem cell transplant. The rearranged segments are TRBV12-5 and TRBJ2-1, with no confident D gene call. The nucleotides are TGTGCTAGTGCTGTGAACATTGAGCAGTTCTTC. It translates to CASAVNIEQFF.